This is a list of T cell receptor beta chains from one sample in a study of OX40 agonist ivuxolimab in advanced cancers. Clones were read by immunoSEQ multiplex PCR, and TCRdb kept only the in-frame ones, dropping some. The sample yields some 82,000 clones, 88% seen once. Here the sequenced sample was CD4+ or CD8+ T cells sorted from blood, taken in a trial of the OX40 agonist ivuxolimab. Receptors originate from an adult with an advanced solid tumor such as melanoma, head and neck, liver or kidney cancer. Each CDR3 is given with its conserved first and last residue. D genes are given only for firm matches. The listing skips clone size in some rows; elsewhere it reads once, few, many or a size class.

J gene	D gene	clone size	V gene	CDR3 protein	CDR3 DNA
TRBJ2-1	TRBD1	.	TRBV7-9	CAPTAGTGDGGEQFF	TGTGCCCCCACCGCCGGGACAGGGGATGGGGGTGAGCAGTTCTTC
TRBJ1-3	.	.	TRBV19	CASSIDITSYTIYF	TGTGCCAGTAGTATAGATATAACATCCTACACCATATATTTT
TRBJ2-1	.	.	TRBV28	CASSFWPRYSRGNEQFF	TGTGCCAGCAGTTTTTGGCCTAGGTACTCGCGAGGGAATGAGCAGTTCTTC
TRBJ2-5	TRBD2	few	TRBV7-3	CASSLVAGGPVETQYF	TGTGCCAGCAGCTTAGTCGCGGGAGGGCCTGTTGAGACCCAGTACTTC
TRBJ2-7	TRBD2	.	TRBV4-2	CASSQSSGLGHSYEQYF	TGTGCCAGCAGCCAGTCTAGCGGGTTGGGCCATTCCTACGAGCAGTACTTC
TRBJ2-1	.	.	TRBV7-9	CASTNRVSHNEQFF	TGTGCCAGCACCAACAGGGTCTCTCACAATGAGCAGTTCTTC
TRBJ2-7	.	.	TRBV6-5	CASSYSSGVNEQYF	TGTGCCAGCAGTTACTCATCGGGAGTAAACGAGCAGTACTTC
TRBJ2-3	TRBD2	.	TRBV19	CASSILSSGGGDTQYF	TGTGCCAGTAGTATCCTCTCTAGCGGGGGAGGTGATACGCAGTATTTT
TRBJ2-7	.	once	TRBV6-8	CASSWLEQYF	TGTGCCAGCAGTTGGTTAGAGCAGTACTTC
TRBJ2-3	.	.	TRBV5-1	CASSLAIDHRTDTQYF	TGCGCCAGCAGCTTGGCCATTGACCACAGGACAGATACGCAGTATTTT
TRBJ2-2	TRBD1	.	TRBV9	CASSVGTGGVGGELFF	TGTGCCAGCAGCGTCGGGACAGGGGGCGTAGGCGGGGAGCTGTTTTTT
TRBJ2-1	.	.	TRBV27	CASSFRTAENYNEQFF	TGTGCCAGCAGTTTTAGGACAGCGGAAAACTACAATGAGCAGTTCTTC
TRBJ1-4	.	.	TRBV7-2	CASSSLDNNEKLFF	TGTGCCAGCAGCTCCCTGGACAATAATGAAAAACTGTTTTTT
TRBJ2-3	TRBD2	once	TRBV7-7	CASSLVGFSGRATIGTDTQYF	TGTGCTAGCAGCTTAGTAGGGTTTAGCGGGCGCGCAACTATCGGCACAGATACGCAGTATTTT
TRBJ2-5	TRBD1	.	TRBV10-3	CATADRAETQYF	TGTGCCACCGCGGACAGGGCGGAGACCCAGTACTTC
TRBJ1-5	.	.	TRBV9	CASVFPDRSVGNQPQHF	TGTGCCAGCGTCTTCCCGGACAGATCGGTGGGGAATCAGCCCCAGCATTTT
TRBJ2-7	.	.	TRBV28	CASRPPSGDYEQYF	TGTGCCAGCAGACCGCCAAGCGGAGACTACGAGCAGTACTTC
TRBJ2-7	TRBD2	.	TRBV19	CASSVRLAGAGEQYF	TGTGCCAGTAGTGTCCGACTAGCGGGAGCGGGCGAGCAGTACTTC
TRBJ2-7	.	.	TRBV7-8	CASSLTRVAYEQYF	TGTGCCAGCAGCTTAACCAGGGTAGCCTACGAGCAGTACTTC
TRBJ2-2	.	.	TRBV11-2	CASSSTGTTITGELFF	TGTGCCAGCAGCTCAACCGGGACCACAATCACCGGGGAGCTGTTTTTT
TRBJ2-3	TRBD2	.	TRBV5-1	CASRSSGSWDTQYF	TGCGCCAGCAGAAGTAGCGGGAGTTGGGATACGCAGTATTTT
TRBJ2-3	TRBD2	.	TRBV29-1	CSVGTSGRTDTQYF	TGCAGCGTAGGAACTAGCGGGAGGACAGATACGCAGTATTTT
TRBJ2-7	TRBD2	.	TRBV19	CASSAVLAASYEQYF	TGTGCCAGTAGTGCCGTACTAGCGGCCTCCTACGAGCAGTACTTC
TRBJ1-2	TRBD1	.	TRBV7-2	CASSPGQGPYGYTF	TGTGCCAGCAGCCCCGGACAGGGGCCCTATGGCTACACCTTC
TRBJ2-1	TRBD2	.	TRBV2	CASGGLAGVNEQFF	TGTGCCAGCGGGGGACTAGCGGGGGTAAATGAGCAGTTCTTC
TRBJ2-1	.	.	TRBV10-3	CAIRNMAGGDEQFF	TGTGCCATCAGGAACATGGCCGGAGGGGATGAGCAGTTCTTC
TRBJ2-1	.	.	TRBV9	CASSVETYNEQFF	TGTGCCAGCAGCGTAGAGACCTACAATGAGCAGTTCTTC
TRBJ1-4	.	.	TRBV29-1	CSVEVGGNEKLFF	TGCAGCGTTGAAGTAGGAGGCAATGAAAAACTGTTTTTT
TRBJ1-2	.	.	TRBV6-5	CASRAGTNYGYTF	TGTGCCAGCAGGGCCGGGACAAACTATGGCTACACCTTC
TRBJ2-7	.	.	TRBV15	CATSREQQGGISYEQYF	TGTGCCACCAGCAGAGAACAGCAGGGGGGGATTTCCTACGAGCAGTACTTC
TRBJ2-7	.	few	TRBV29-1	CSALFDRGTDEQYF	TGCAGCGCTCTATTTGACCGCGGGACAGACGAGCAGTACTTC
TRBJ1-5	.	.	TRBV27	CASSRQSGRTAYQPQHF	TGTGCCAGCAGCCGACAATCCGGACGGACAGCATATCAGCCCCAGCATTTT
TRBJ2-2	TRBD1	.	TRBV7-6	CASQRTGVTGELFF	TGTGCCAGCCAGCGCACAGGGGTGACCGGGGAGCTGTTTTTT
TRBJ2-1	TRBD2	.	TRBV5-6	CASSLRTGGSYNEQFF	TGTGCCAGCAGCCTCCGGACGGGGGGCTCCTACAATGAGCAGTTCTTC
TRBJ2-1	TRBD1	few	TRBV7-9	CASSLFGQGGKNEQFF	TGTGCCAGCAGCTTATTTGGACAGGGGGGCAAGAATGAGCAGTTCTTC
TRBJ1-4	.	.	TRBV6-1	CATLRTQLNEKLFF	TGTGCCACCCTCCGGACGCAGTTAAATGAAAAACTGTTTTTT
TRBJ1-2	TRBD1	.	TRBV5-1	CASSLQGDGGYTF	TGCGCCAGCAGCTTACAGGGGGACGGCGGCTACACCTTC
TRBJ2-2	TRBD2	once	TRBV4-1	CASSQGLAGGRRTGELFF	TGCGCCAGCAGCCAGGGACTAGCGGGAGGTCGACGCACCGGGGAGCTGTTTTTT
TRBJ2-2	.	.	TRBV30	CAWSFPQTSGELFF	TGTGCCTGGAGTTTCCCCCAGACTAGCGGGGAGCTGTTTTTT
TRBJ1-2	.	.	TRBV25-1	CASSGAGTVNYGYTF	TGTGCCAGCAGTGGAGCTGGGACTGTTAACTATGGCTACACCTTC
TRBJ2-5	.	.	TRBV25-1	CASSELGGEVRETQYF	TGTGCCAGCAGTGAATTGGGGGGAGAGGTCAGGGAGACCCAGTACTTC
TRBJ2-1	.	.	TRBV28	CASSRRESVYNEQFF	TGTGCCAGCAGTCGCAGGGAATCGGTCTACAATGAGCAGTTCTTC
TRBJ2-7	TRBD1	.	TRBV30	CASYTGGTGEQYF	TGTGCCTCATATACAGGGGGGACGGGCGAGCAGTACTTC
TRBJ2-3	.	.	TRBV19	CASSRRDTYTDTQYF	TGTGCCAGTAGTCGCCGGGACACCTACACAGATACGCAGTATTTT
TRBJ2-7	TRBD2	.	TRBV28	CASSEGLAGPSYEQYF	TGTGCCAGCAGTGAAGGACTAGCGGGACCATCCTACGAGCAGTACTTC
TRBJ2-7	.	.	TRBV15	CATSRRAGTGGWSYEQYF	TGTGCCACCAGCAGACGGGCGGGGACTGGCGGGTGGAGCTACGAGCAGTACTTC
TRBJ1-1	TRBD1	.	TRBV9	CASSVDGQGRTEAFF	TGTGCCAGCAGCGTAGATGGACAGGGGAGGACTGAAGCTTTCTTT
TRBJ2-7	.	once	TRBV6-5	CASNSGAGYEQYF	TGTGCCAGCAACTCAGGGGCAGGGTACGAGCAGTACTTC
TRBJ2-5	TRBD1	once	TRBV7-2	CASSQGQGGRTQYF	TGTGCCAGCAGCCAAGGACAGGGCGGGCGGACCCAGTACTTC
TRBJ2-5	TRBD2	.	TRBV4-1	CASSQEIGGVTQYF	TGCGCCAGCAGCCAAGAGATCGGGGGGGTGACCCAGTACTTC
TRBJ2-4	TRBD2	.	TRBV19	CASSIGRASGTVGAKNIQYF	TGTGCCAGTAGTATAGGCAGGGCTAGCGGGACGGTGGGCGCCAAAAACATTCAGTACTTC
TRBJ2-2	TRBD1	.	TRBV7-6	CASTETGVRNTGELFF	TGTGCCAGCACCGAAACAGGGGTTCGGAACACCGGGGAGCTGTTTTTT
TRBJ2-1	.	.	TRBV6-5	CASTAGLLHEQFF	TGTGCCAGCACCGCAGGTCTTTTGCATGAGCAGTTCTTC
TRBJ2-5	.	few	TRBV5-1	CASSLMETQYF	TGCGCCAGCAGCTTGATGGAGACCCAGTACTTC
TRBJ2-2	TRBD2	.	TRBV10-3	CAISESPYRLAGGTGELFF	TGTGCCATCAGTGAGTCACCATATCGGCTAGCGGGAGGAACCGGGGAGCTGTTTTTT
TRBJ1-1	TRBD1	.	TRBV27	CARGTGGITEAFF	TGTGCCAGGGGGACAGGGGGCATCACTGAAGCTTTCTTT
TRBJ2-5	.	.	TRBV20-1	CSAPDQMTQYF	TGCAGTGCCCCGGACCAGATGACCCAGTACTTC
TRBJ2-3	TRBD1	.	TRBV28	CASHIRQGATQYF	TGTGCCAGCCACATCCGACAGGGCGCTACGCAGTATTTT
TRBJ2-1	.	once	TRBV7-2	CASNQITRGNEQFF	TGTGCCAGCAACCAGATAACCCGGGGGAATGAGCAGTTCTTC